Listed below are T cell receptor beta chains from one sample, sequenced in a study of regulatory T cells in long-lasting Graves disease. A single record per CDR3 protein comes from TCRdb applying MiXCR to the multiplex PCR reads. The repertoire holds approximately 350,000 distinct CDR3 sequences, with 16% as singletons. The sample was also reused in another study, on T cells in Graves' hyperthyroidism and ophthalmopathy.

Sequences were derived from peripheral blood mononuclear cells (PBMCs), sampled at new diagnosis, from a patient treated with antithyroid drugs. Receptors originate from a man aged 35 to 55 with Graves disease. CDR3s include the opening cysteine and the closing phenylalanine or tryptophan. The D gene is left open where the match is weak. Clone size is given for some rows only: seen once, a few or many times, or a class if the clone is expanded.

d_gene	j_gene	abundance	v_gene	CDR3nt	CDR3aa
-	TRBJ1-5	-	TRBV6-1	TGTGCCAGCAGTAGCAGGAGCAATCAGCCCCAGCATTTT	CASSSRSNQPQHF
-	TRBJ1-5	few	TRBV27	TGTGCCAGCAGTTTAAGGACGAGTCAGCCCCAGCATTTT	CASSLRTSQPQHF
-	TRBJ2-4	many	TRBV2	TGTGCCAGCAGGGGCGGGACAGACATTCAGTACTTC	CASRGGTDIQYF
-	TRBJ2-1	-	TRBV9	TGTGCCAGCAGCGGGGGGGACAACTACAATGAGCAGTTCTTC	CASSGGDNYNEQFF
TRBD1	TRBJ1-2	few	TRBV9	TGTGCCAGCAGCGTTGCACCGGGACAGGGGGCGCGTGGCTACACCTTC	CASSVAPGQGARGYTF
-	TRBJ2-5	-	TRBV6-1	TGTGCCAGCAGGGAGGGGGAGACCCAGTACTTC	CASREGETQYF
-	TRBJ1-4	-	TRBV6-2/TRBV6-3	TGTGCCAGCAGTTCCGTCACCCCAAGGGGTGAAAAACTGTTTTTT	CASSSVTPRGEKLFF
TRBD1	TRBJ2-1	many	TRBV5-1	TGCGCCAGCAGTTTTCTCGGACAGGGGACCTACAATGAGCAGTTCTTC	CASSFLGQGTYNEQFF
-	TRBJ2-3	many	TRBV7-9	TGTGCCAGCAGCCCGGACGGGAGCACAGATACGCAGTATTTT	CASSPDGSTDTQYF
-	TRBJ1-4	-	TRBV7-9	TGTGCCAGCAGCTCCCTATTCGGCGAGTCTAATGAAAAACTGTTTTTT	CASSSLFGESNEKLFF
-	TRBJ2-3	many	TRBV6-1	TGTGCCAGCGGGGATCAGGGGAAGAGCACAGATACGCAGTATTTT	CASGDQGKSTDTQYF
TRBD1	TRBJ2-6	many	TRBV19	TGTGCCACCAGGACAGGGGGCGCTGGGGCCAACGTCCTGACTTTC	CATRTGGAGANVLTF
TRBD2	TRBJ2-3	-	TRBV4-3	TGCGCCAGCAGCCAGGGACTAGCGGGATACACAGATACGCAGTATTTT	CASSQGLAGYTDTQYF
-	TRBJ2-7	many	TRBV20-1	TGCAGTGCGACCCCCCGGGGGGCGGGATACGAGCAGTACTTC	CSATPRGAGYEQYF
-	TRBJ2-5	many	TRBV11-2	TGTGCCAGCAGCTTAGATCGCTGGGATTGGACAAGGCCCCAAGAGACCCAGTACTTC	CASSLDRWDWTRPQETQYF
-	TRBJ2-2	-	TRBV11-2	TGTGCCAGCAGCTCTCGGGGGGCCGGCGGGGAGCTGTTTTTT	CASSSRGAGGELFF
TRBD2	TRBJ2-2	many	TRBV28	TGTGCCAGCTTGACGGGACTAGCCACCGGGGAGCTGTTTTTT	CASLTGLATGELFF
TRBD1	TRBJ1-5	many	TRBV12-3/TRBV12-4	TGTGCCAGCAGTTTTGGGACAGAGGGTCAGCCCCAGCATTTT	CASSFGTEGQPQHF
TRBD1	TRBJ1-2	many	TRBV18	TGTGCCAGCTCACCACGGGGACAGGGTCGTAACTATGGCTACACCTTC	CASSPRGQGRNYGYTF
-	TRBJ2-5	many	TRBV29-1	TGCAGCGTGGGGGGAACAGGAGTAGCGACCCAGTACTTC	CSVGGTGVATQYF